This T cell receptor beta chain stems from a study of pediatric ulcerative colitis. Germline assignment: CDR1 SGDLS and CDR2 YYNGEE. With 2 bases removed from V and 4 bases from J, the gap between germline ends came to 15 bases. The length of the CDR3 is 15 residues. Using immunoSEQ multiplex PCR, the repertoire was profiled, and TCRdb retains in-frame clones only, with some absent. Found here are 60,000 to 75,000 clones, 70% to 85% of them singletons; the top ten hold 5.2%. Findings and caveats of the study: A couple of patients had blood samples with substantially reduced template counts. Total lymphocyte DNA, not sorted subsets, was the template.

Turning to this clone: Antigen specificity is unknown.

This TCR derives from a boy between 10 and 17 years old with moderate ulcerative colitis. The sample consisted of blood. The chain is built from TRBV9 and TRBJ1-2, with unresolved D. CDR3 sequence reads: CASSVDLAGSYGYTF. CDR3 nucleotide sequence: TGTGCCAGCAGCGTCGACCTCGCGGGGTCCTATGGCTACACCTTC.